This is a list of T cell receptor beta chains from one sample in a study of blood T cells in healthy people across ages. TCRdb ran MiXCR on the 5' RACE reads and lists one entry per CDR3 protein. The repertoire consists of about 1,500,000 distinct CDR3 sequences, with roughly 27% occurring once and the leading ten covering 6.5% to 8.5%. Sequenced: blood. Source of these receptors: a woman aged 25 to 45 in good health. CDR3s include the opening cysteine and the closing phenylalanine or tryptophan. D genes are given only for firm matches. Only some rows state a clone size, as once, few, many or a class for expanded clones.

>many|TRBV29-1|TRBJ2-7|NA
TGCAGCGTTTCTAACTCCTACGAGCAGTACTTC
CSVSNSYEQYF
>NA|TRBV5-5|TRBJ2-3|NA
TGTGCCAGCAGCGTGGGGAGTTACACAGATACGCAGTATTTT
CASSVGSYTDTQYF
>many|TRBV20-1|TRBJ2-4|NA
TGCAGCGCTAGCCCAGCCAAAAACATTCAGTACTTC
CSASPAKNIQYF
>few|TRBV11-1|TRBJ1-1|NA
TGTGCCAGCAGCTTAGCCCCAGCCACTGAAGCTTTCTTT
CASSLAPATEAFF
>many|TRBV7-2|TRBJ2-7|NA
TGTGCCAGCAGCTCGGACCCTAACGAGCAGTACTTC
CASSSDPNEQYF
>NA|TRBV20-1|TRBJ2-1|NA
TGCAGTGCTAGAGCCGGAGGGAATGAGCAGTTCTTC
CSARAGGNEQFF
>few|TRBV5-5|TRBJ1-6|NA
TGTGCCAGCAGCAGGGACCATAATTCACCCCTCCACTTT
CASSRDHNSPLHF
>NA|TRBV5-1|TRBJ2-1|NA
TGCGCCAGCAGCGCCAATATCAGGAGCGAGCAGTTCTTC
CASSANIRSEQFF
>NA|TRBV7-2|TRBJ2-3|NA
TGTGCCAGCAGCTTATCAGCAGCTGGCTTCGCAGATACGCAGTATTTT
CASSLSAAGFADTQYF
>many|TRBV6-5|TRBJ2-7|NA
TGTGCCAGCAGTGCGGGATCAGGGGGTTTTTACTACGAGCAGTACTTC
CASSAGSGGFYYEQYF
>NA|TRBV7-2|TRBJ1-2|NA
TGTGCCAGCAGCTTCGCGCAGCTCACGGATGGCTACACCTTC
CASSFAQLTDGYTF
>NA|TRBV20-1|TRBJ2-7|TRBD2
TGCAGTGCTTTACCAGAACTAGCGGGGGCCGTCTACGAGCAGTACTTC
CSALPELAGAVYEQYF
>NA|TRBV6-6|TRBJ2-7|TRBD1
TGTGCCAGCGGCAGGGGGACCGATGTCTACGAGCAGTACTTC
CASGRGTDVYEQYF
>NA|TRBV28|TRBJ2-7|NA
TGCGCCAGCAGCTCCCACCGGGACGGAGGTTTACGGGAGCAGTACTTC
CASSSHRDGGLREQYF
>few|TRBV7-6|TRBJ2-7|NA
TGTGCCAGCAGCACCAACGGCGGATTAGTCTCCTACGAGCAGTACTTC
CASSTNGGLVSYEQYF
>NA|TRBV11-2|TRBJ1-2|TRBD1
TGTGCCAGCAGCTTCGATTCCTCGGACAGGCTCTATGGCTACACCTTC
CASSFDSSDRLYGYTF
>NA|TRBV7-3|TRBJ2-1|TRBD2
TGTGCCAGCAGCTTTACTAGCGGGGGCAATGAGCAGTTCTTC
CASSFTSGGNEQFF
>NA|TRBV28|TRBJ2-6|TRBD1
TGTGCCAGCAGGACAGGGCTAGGGGCCAACGTCCTGACTTTC
CASRTGLGANVLTF
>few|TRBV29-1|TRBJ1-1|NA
TGCAGCGTTGGCGGGGGAAGGGGCACTGAAGCTTTCTTT
CSVGGGRGTEAFF
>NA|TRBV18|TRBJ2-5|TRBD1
TGTGCCAGCTCCCAAAATCCGGGACAGGAGAGGGAGACCCAGTACTTC
CASSQNPGQERETQYF
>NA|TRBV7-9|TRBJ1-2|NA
TGTGCCAGCAGCTTACTGGGAAGGGAGGGCTACACCTTC
CASSLLGREGYTF
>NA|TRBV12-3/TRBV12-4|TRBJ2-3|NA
TGTGCCAGCATAGGGGAGAGCCGCCTAGATACGCAGTATTTT
CASIGESRLDTQYF
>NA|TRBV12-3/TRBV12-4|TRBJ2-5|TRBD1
TGTGCCAGCAGCTCTACGGGGACAGGGGGCTACAATGAGCAGTACTTC
CASSSTGTGGYNEQYF
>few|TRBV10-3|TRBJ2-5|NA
TGTGCCATCAGCAAGGACGGTGGGAGGACCCAGTACTTC
CAISKDGGRTQYF
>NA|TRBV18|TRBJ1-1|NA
TGTGCCAGCTCACCTCGAGATGGGAACACTGAAGCTTTCTTT
CASSPRDGNTEAFF
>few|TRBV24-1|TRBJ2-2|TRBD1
TGTGCCACCAGCGGGACAGGGGGCCCCGGGGAGCTGTTTTTT
CATSGTGGPGELFF
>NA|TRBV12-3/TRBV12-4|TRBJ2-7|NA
TGTGCCAGCAGTTCCCAGCGGGCCGCTTCCTACAATGAGCAGTACTTC
CASSSQRAASYNEQYF
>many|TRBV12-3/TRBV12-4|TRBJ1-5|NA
TGCGCCAGCAGGCGCGGGGGCAATCAGCCCCAGCATTTT
CASRRGGNQPQHF
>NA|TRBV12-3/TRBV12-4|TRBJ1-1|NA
TGTGCCAGCAGTCCAGGGCGTAGGTCTGAAGCTTTCTTT
CASSPGRRSEAFF
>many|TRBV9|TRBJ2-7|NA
TGTGCCAGCAGCGCCTCACTAGTTTCGGCGCAGTACTTC
CASSASLVSAQYF
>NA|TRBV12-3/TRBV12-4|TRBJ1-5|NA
TGTGCCAGCAGGGGGTCGGTAGGGGCCAAGGCTTTGCATTTT
CASRGSVGAKALHF
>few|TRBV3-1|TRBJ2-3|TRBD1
TGTGCCAGCAGCTCCTATCGGCTAGGGGGCAAAGATACGCAGTATTTT
CASSSYRLGGKDTQYF
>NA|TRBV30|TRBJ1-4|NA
TGTGCCTGGAGTGAGCCTAACGGAGAAAAACTGTTTTTT
CAWSEPNGEKLFF
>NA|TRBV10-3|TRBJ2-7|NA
TGTGCCACTTGGGGGGCCTACGAGCAGTACTTC
CATWGAYEQYF
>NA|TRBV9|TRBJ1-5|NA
TGTGCCAGCAGCGCCGGCTCCGGGCCCAATCAGCCCCAGCATTTT
CASSAGSGPNQPQHF
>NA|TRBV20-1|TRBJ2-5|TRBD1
TGCAGTGCTGGGCCGGGACAGGGGGCGCCGGGAAAGACCCAGTACTTC
CSAGPGQGAPGKTQYF
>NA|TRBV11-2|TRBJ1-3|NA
TGTGCCAGCACCAATCCCTACGAGGGTCTTGGAAACACCATATATTTT
CASTNPYEGLGNTIYF
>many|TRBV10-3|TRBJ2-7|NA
TGTGCCATCAGTGACCAATACGAGCAGTACTTC
CAISDQYEQYF
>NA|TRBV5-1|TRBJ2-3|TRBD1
TGCGCCAGCAGCCCCCGAAAATTTAACGGACAGGGTAGCACAGATACGCAGTATTTT
CASSPRKFNGQGSTDTQYF
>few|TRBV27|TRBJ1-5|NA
TGTGCCCAAGGGAGGCAGGACCATCAGCCCCAGCATTTT
CAQGRQDHQPQHF
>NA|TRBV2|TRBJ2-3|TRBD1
TGTGCCAGCATTAAAAGAGGACAGGGGGGTCCGACAGATACGCAGTATTTT
CASIKRGQGGPTDTQYF
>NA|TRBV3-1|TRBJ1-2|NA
TGTGCCAGCAGCCAGGACAGTCGATTCGGCTACACCTTC
CASSQDSRFGYTF
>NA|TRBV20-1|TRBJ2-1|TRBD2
TGCAGTGCTAGACTAGCGGGAGTTGGAAATGAGCAGTTCTTC
CSARLAGVGNEQFF
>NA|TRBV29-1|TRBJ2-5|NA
TGCAGCGGCCGGCTCAGGGAGACCCAGTACTTC
CSGRLRETQYF
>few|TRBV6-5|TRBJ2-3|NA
TGTGCCAGCAGTTACTCGTCGGTAGCAGATACGCAGTATTTT
CASSYSSVADTQYF
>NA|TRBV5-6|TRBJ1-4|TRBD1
TGTGCCAGCAGCTCGGGACAGCCCGCTGAAAAACTGTTTTTT
CASSSGQPAEKLFF
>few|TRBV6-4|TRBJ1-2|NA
TGTGCCAGCAGGCGAGCGGTGGGACCCGACTATGGCTACACCTTC
CASRRAVGPDYGYTF
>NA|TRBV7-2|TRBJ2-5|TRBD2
TGTGCCAGCAGCTTCGAGGCGGGGGGTAGGAAGACCCAGTGCTTC
CASSFEAGGRKTQCF